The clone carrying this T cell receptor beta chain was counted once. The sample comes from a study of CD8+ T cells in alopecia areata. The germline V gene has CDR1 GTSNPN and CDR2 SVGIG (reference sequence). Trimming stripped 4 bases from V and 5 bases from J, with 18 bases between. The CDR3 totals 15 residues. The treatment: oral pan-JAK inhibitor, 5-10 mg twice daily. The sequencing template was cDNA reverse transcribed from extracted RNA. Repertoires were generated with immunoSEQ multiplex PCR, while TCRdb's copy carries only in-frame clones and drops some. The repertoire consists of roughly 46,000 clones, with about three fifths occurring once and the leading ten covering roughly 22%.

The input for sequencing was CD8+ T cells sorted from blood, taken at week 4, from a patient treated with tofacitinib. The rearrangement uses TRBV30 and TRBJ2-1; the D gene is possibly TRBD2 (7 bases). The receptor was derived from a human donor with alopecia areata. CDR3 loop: CAWTPQGGDNNEQFF. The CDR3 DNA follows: TGTGCCTGGACCCCACAAGGGGGGGACAACAATGAGCAGTTCTTC. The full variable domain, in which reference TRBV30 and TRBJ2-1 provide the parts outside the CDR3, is SQTIHQWPATLVQPVGSPLSLECTVEGTSNPNLYWYRQAAGRGLQLLFYSVGIGQISSEVPQNLSASRPQDRQFILSSKKLLLSDSGFYLCAWTPQGGDNNEQFFGPGTRLTVL.